This T cell receptor (beta chain) was captured by sequencing in a study of shared clonotypes between healthy human individuals. Study outcomes and limitations: The generation probabilities recorded for non-shared clonotypes fell below those of clonotypes shared by all four donors. Represented diversity, genetic and exposure-history alike, was limited by few donors.

This table comes from immunoSEQ multiplex PCR, and its TCRdb copy is limited to in-frame clones, with some not included. The table has about 2.2 million clones, 93% seen once. Terminally differentiated effector memory CD45RA+ cells were excluded by CCR7 positive selection of CD45RO-negative cells. Among the donors, all were Caucasian adults who lived in Nashville, Tennessee. V was cut by 7 bases and J by 0 bases, with 16 bases left in between. CDR3 length equals 15 residues. In germline, CDR1 is SEHNR, CDR2 FQNEAQ (reference sequence). A remark on this clone: Its antigen is undetermined.

The V gene is TRBV7-9, the J gene TRBJ2-7; D is possibly TRBD2 (6 bases). The sequenced sample consisted of naive CD8+ T cells from PBMCs. This receptor was taken from a man younger than 35 in good health. Some clones in this sample may be carry-over from other donors' samples. CDR3 nucleotide sequence: TGTGCCAGCACCTTTGGGGACTCCATCTCCTACGAGCAGTACTTC. Translation gives CASTFGDSISYEQYF.